The 8 T cell receptor beta chains listed next were all sequenced from one sample in a study of blood T cell repertoires in COVID-19. Repertoires were generated with immunoSEQ multiplex PCR, while TCRdb's copy carries only in-frame clones and drops some. The table shows some 140,000 clones, with about 80% occurring only once. Sequencing input: peripheral blood. All receptors derive from a man aged 55-75 years with acute or convalescent COVID-19.

This chain uses TRBV11-3 with TRBJ2-3; 9 bases match TRBD2. V was pared by 5 bases and J by 2 bases, with 8 bases of the junction left unmatched. CDR3 size: 16 residues. The V gene's germline CDR1 is SGHNT and CDR2 YENEEA. CDR3 nucleotides: TGTGCCAGCAGCCTGTCACTAGCGGGTGCCACAGATACGCAGTATTTT. It codes for CASSLSLAGATDTQYF.

This clone has a single count. This rearrangement joins TRBV11-2 to TRBJ1-6; D perhaps matches TRBD1 (6 bases). V lost 5 bases and J lost 10, with 18 bases in between. Germline V gene sequence: CDR1 SGHAT, CDR2 FQNNGV. The CDR3 spans 15 residues. As DNA, the CDR3 is TGTGCCAGCAGCCCATGGGGACAAAAGGACTCACCCCTCCACTTT. Encoded protein: CASSPWGQKDSPLHF.

This chain's CDR3 is CASRSGAYEQYF. As DNA, the CDR3 is TGCGCCAGCAGGTCAGGGGCCTACGAGCAGTACTTC. The chain combines TRBV5-1 with TRBJ2-7, with D tentatively TRBD1 (6 bases). V was clipped by 5 bases and J by 2 bases, with 8 bases between them. Germline V gene sequence: CDR1 SGHRS, CDR2 YFSETQ. This CDR3 comprises 12 residues.

Here the CDR3 DNA reads TGTGCCAGCAGCTTAGGGGGCACCGATGAAAAACTGTTTTTT. This encodes CASSLGGTDEKLFF. The gene calls are TRBV7-8 and TRBJ1-4; TRBD1 is a possible D gene (5 bases). V dropped 1 base and J dropped 6 bases, with 9 bases sitting between them. CDR3 length: 14 amino acids. Per germline, CDR1 SGHVS and CDR2 FQNEAQ.

The sample holds one count of this clone. The chain recombines TRBV5-1 with TRBJ1-3; D ambiguous. Per the germline V gene, CDR1 is SGHRS and CDR2 is YFSETQ. CDR3 length: 13 amino acids. V lost 0 bases and J 4 bases, leaving 5 bases between the germline ends. The CDR3 DNA follows: TGCGCCAGCAGCTTGGAGAGGGGAAACACCATATATTTT. Its protein is CASSLERGNTIYF.

The V call is TRBV7-2, the J call TRBJ1-3, with TRBD1 as a possible D gene (6 bases). The ends were cut back, 5 bases at V and 4 bases at J, with 12 bases in the middle. CDR1 is SGHTA and CDR2 is FQGNSA in the germline V gene. The CDR3 covers 14 residues. The CDR3 sequence: CASSTPGQGNTIYF. In DNA, the CDR3 is TGTGCCAGCAGCACCCCGGGACAAGGAAACACCATATATTTT. Full variable domain (outside the CDR3, taken from reference TRBV7-2 and TRBJ1-3): GAGVSQSPSNKVTEKGKDVELRCDPISGHTALYWYRQSLGQGLEFLIYFQGNSAPDKSGLPSDRFSAERTGGSVSTLTIQRTQQEDSAVYLCASSTPGQGNTIYFGEGSWLTVV.

The chain employs TRBV6-1 and TRBJ1-2; 8 bases fit TRBD1. The V gene's germline CDR1 is MNHNS and CDR2 SASEGT. Trimming at V came to 6 bases and at J to 5 bases, leaving 8 bases not matched to a gene. This CDR3 has 14 residues. The CDR3 nucleotides are TGTGCCAGCAGGGGGGCAGGGGGCCCATATGGCTACACCTTC. Residues: CASRGAGGPYGYTF.

The rearrangement uses TRBV7-8 and TRBJ2-7; D gene uncertain. Trimming pared 3 bases from V and 2 bases from J, leaving 8 bases between. CDR1 and CDR2 from the germline V gene are SGHVS and FQNEAQ. The CDR3 extends over 13 amino acids. CDR3 protein: CASSLGKAYEQYF. DNA for the CDR3: TGTGCCAGCAGCTTGGGCAAAGCCTACGAGCAGTACTTC.